These 5 T cell receptor beta chains came from one sample sequenced in a study of graft-versus-host responses after intestinal transplantation. Lymphocytes from graft epithelium and lamina propria were isolated. Data came from immunoSEQ multiplex PCR; TCRdb stores just in-frame clones and leaves some out. This sample has over 15,000 clones; 70% to 75% occur once, and the top ten carry roughly 3%. This material consisted of ileum tissue, taken 14 days after transplant. These receptor sequences come from a human patient who received an intestinal transplant, so some T cells may come from the graft donor.

The V and J genes are TRBV6-5 and TRBJ1-5, with TRBD1 as a possible D gene (5 bases). Per germline, CDR1 MNHEY and CDR2 SVGAGI. The CDR3 consists of 16 residues. V lost 0 bases, J lost 1 base, and 10 bases lay in between. CDR3 nucleotide sequence: TGTGCCAGCAGTTACTCAGGGGTTGGAAGCAATCAGCCCCAGCATTTT. Protein sequence: CASSYSGVGSNQPQHF.

The chain employs TRBV19 and TRBJ2-7; D not resolved. In germline, CDR1 is LNHDA, CDR2 SQIVND (reference sequence). V was clipped by 5 bases and J by 3 bases, with 11 bases between them. The CDR3 runs to 13 residues. This CDR3 reads CASSPGRSYEQYF. The CDR3 DNA is TGTGCCAGTAGTCCCGGCAGGAGCTACGAGCAGTACTTC. Based on the CDR3 plus reference TRBV19 and TRBJ2-7, the full variable domain is DGGITQSPKYLFRKEGQNVTLSCEQNLNHDAMYWYRQDPGQGLRLIYYSQIVNDFQKGDIAEGYSVSREKKESFPLTVTSAQKNPTAFYLCASSPGRSYEQYFGPGTRLTVT.

The chain links TRBV10-3 to TRBJ2-7; perhaps D is TRBD1 or TRBD2 (5 bases each). Looked up from germline, CDR1 is ENHRY and CDR2 is SYGVKD. The CDR3 loop spans 13 amino acids. The V end lost 4 bases, the J end lost 6 bases, and 13 bases lay between the germline ends. The CDR3 region has the DNA TGTGCCATCAGTGGGGTGGGACGGGCCGAGCAGTACTTC. This translates into CAISGVGRAEQYF.

The genes are TRBV7-2 and TRBJ2-7, with a possible D match to TRBD1 (6 bases). Germline loops: CDR1 SGHTA, CDR2 FQGNSA. Trimming pared 1 base from V and 3 bases from J, leaving 7 bases between. The CDR3 is made up of 13 amino acids. CDR3 in DNA: TGTGCCAGCAGCTTAGGGGGGCGCTACGAGCAGTACTTC. It encodes CASSLGGRYEQYF.

The chain carries TRBV29-1 and TRBJ1-1; the D is unclear. Per germline, CDR1 SQVTM and CDR2 ANQGSEA. This CDR3 spans 11 amino acids. Trimming took 6 bases from V and 6 from J, leaving 11 bases between them. The CDR3 loop is CSVVVFAEAFF. The CDR3 DNA sequence: TGCAGCGTGGTGGTTTTCGCTGAAGCTTTCTTT.